The sample holds many counts of the clone carrying this T cell receptor (beta chain). As yet, its antigen is unknown. CDR3 length equals 14 residues. Germline trimming cut 6 bases from V and 2 bases from J; bases unmatched to any gene: 3. Germline CDR1 is MNHEY and CDR2 is SVGEGT. One entry per CDR3 protein results from TCRdb running MiXCR on the 5' RACE reads. This table has around 35,000 distinct CDR3 sequences, 7% to 9.5% appearing once. This entry comes from a study of T-cell memory formation after mild COVID-19. General study points: Day 15 to 85 contracting clones showed balanced CD4/CD8; later expanders leaned CD4+.

The chain links TRBV6-2 or TRBV6-3 to TRBJ2-5; 10 nucleotides match TRBD2. The sequenced sample consisted of PBMCs or a T cell subset sorted from them (not recorded which). This TCR derives from a young man who had mild COVID-19 (a few samples of this study predate the infection). Cell type and time point are not known. The CDR3 DNA reads as TGTGCCAGCAGCTCAGCGGGGGGGCAAGAGACCCAGTACTTC. This encodes CASSSAGGQETQYF.